This T cell receptor beta chain was obtained from a study of early T cells in non-severe SARS-CoV-2 infection. Study-wide context: Chains from this unsorted whole-blood bulk RNA could not be paired. Study-level points and caveats: Matches to VDJdb favored anti-spike CD8 responses and missed private and CD4 specificities.

J was trimmed by 8 bases and V by 5 bases; bases with no gene match: 9. Germline V gene data show CDR1 as DFQATT and CDR2 as SNEGSKA (reference sequence). This CDR3 region has 13 residues. Unique molecular identifiers were attached to individual cDNA molecules. TCRdb re-derived calls from the 5' RACE reads in MiXCR, one entry per CDR3 protein. The table includes about 83,000 distinct CDR3 sequences, 10% to 15% detected once. This clonotype showed up just a few times. What it binds is unknown. The sequence was obtained from an adult who was a healthcare worker with PCR-confirmed SARS-CoV-2 infection or an uninfected control (not recorded which). The chain employs TRBV20-1 and TRBJ2-4, with 7 bases fitting TRBD1. The specimen sequenced was whole blood. The CDR3 loop reads CSARRGIVDIQYF. CDR3 DNA sequence: TGCAGTGCTCGCAGGGGGATAGTCGACATTCAGTACTTC.